Below, 30 T cell receptor beta chains from the same sample are listed, as sequenced in a study of T cell repertoires in cytomegalovirus infection. Via MiXCR, TCRdb re-called the reads, giving one row per CDR3 protein. The sample holds 450,000 to 600,000 distinct CDR3 sequences, approximately 10% seen once. Sequenced material: PBMCs. The receptor source for this set is a human donor in good health (CMV status not recorded). Some clones in this sample may be carry-over from other donors' samples.

This clonotype was picked up many times. The chain combines TRBV28 with TRBJ1-1; D not resolved. Trimming cost V 4 bases and J 11 bases, with 17 bases left between them. The length of the CDR3 is 13 residues. From germline, CDR1 is MDHEN and CDR2 SYDVKM. This chain's CDR3 is CASSSGGGRWAFF. CDR3 sequence (DNA): TGTGCCAGCAGTTCCGGAGGAGGCCGTTGGGCTTTCTTT.

This clonotype was counted many times. V is TRBV7-8 and J is TRBJ2-1, with 9 nucleotides matching TRBD1. The CDR3 loop spans 16 amino acids. CDR1 is SGHVS and CDR2 is FQNEAQ in the germline V gene. J lost 2 bases, V lost 5 bases, and 7 bases had no gene match. CDR3 sequence (DNA): TGTGCCAGCAGCCGAGTGGGACAGGGACCCTACAATGAGCAGTTCTTC. Its translation: CASSRVGQGPYNEQFF. The whole variable domain, filled in from reference TRBV7-8 and TRBJ2-1, reads GAGVSQSPRYKVAKRGQDVALRCDPISGHVSLFWYQQALGQGPEFLTYFQNEAQLDKSGLPSDRFFAERPEGSVSTLKIQRTQQEDSAVYLCASSRVGQGPYNEQFFGPGTRLTVL.

This clonotype was picked up a small number of times. This chain uses TRBV5-1 with TRBJ1-1; D unclear. CDR1 is SGHRS, CDR2 YFSETQ, per germline. This CDR3 is built from 14 residues. The V end was cut by 0 bases, the J end by 5 bases, with 11 bases between. The CDR3 spells CASSLDSMRTEAFF. CDR3 DNA sequence: TGCGCCAGCAGCTTGGACTCCATGCGGACTGAAGCTTTCTTT.

This clonotype turned up a few times. V gene TRBV27 combines with J gene TRBJ1-1; 7 nucleotides line up with TRBD1. The germline V gene has CDR1 MNHEY and CDR2 SMNVEV (reference sequence). The CDR3 totals 14 residues. The junction had 9 bases not matched to a gene; V was cut back by 5 bases and J by 6 bases. CDR3 loop: CASSPRPGTAEAFF. In nucleotides, the CDR3 is TGTGCCAGCAGTCCGAGACCAGGGACAGCTGAAGCTTTCTTT.

In its sample, this clonotype was seen many times. The chain employs TRBV6-6 and TRBJ2-7; TRBD2 is a possible D gene (6 bases). Germline values: CDR1 MNHNY, CDR2 SVGAGI (reference sequence). The V end was cut by 4 bases, the J end by 1 base, with 17 bases between. The CDR3 extends over 16 amino acids. CDR3 residues: CASSSPGLLSSYEQYF. Here the CDR3 DNA reads TGTGCCAGCAGTTCCCCCGGACTACTCTCTTCCTACGAGCAGTACTTC.

This clonotype was counted ten times or more. V usage is TRBV7-8 and J usage is TRBJ1-2, with D possibly matching TRBD1 (6 bases). Germline assignment: CDR1 SGHVS and CDR2 FQNEAQ. The CDR3 consists of 18 residues. V was shortened by 0 bases and J by 1 base, with 18 bases between the two germline ends. The CDR3 loop reads CASSLATTTGINNYGYTF. The CDR3, as DNA: TGTGCCAGCAGCTTAGCGACTACAACAGGGATTAATAACTATGGCTACACCTTC.

The chain is built from TRBV20-1 and TRBJ1-6; D remains ambiguous. The CDR3 spans 13 residues. The V and J ends lost 4 bases and 10 bases respectively, with 14 bases between them. Per the germline V gene, CDR1 is DFQATT and CDR2 is SNEGSKA (reference sequence). The CDR3 nucleotides read TGCAGTGCTACAACCGGGGTTTCATCACCCCTCCACTTT. Its translation is CSATTGVSSPLHF.

The chain combines TRBV5-6 with TRBJ1-1, with D tentatively TRBD1 (5 bases). The CDR3 is 13 residues long. The V gene lost 6 bases and the J gene lost 4 bases, with 13 bases spanning the gap. Germline CDR1 and CDR2: SGHDT and YYEEEE. This CDR3 reads CASTTGTPTEAFF. CDR3 nucleotide sequence: TGTGCCAGCACCACAGGCACACCCACTGAAGCTTTCTTT.

The rearrangement joins TRBV20-1 to TRBJ1-2, with 9 bases matching TRBD1. With 1 base clipped from V and 5 bases from J, the junction kept 8 bases outside the gene matches. Germline-derived CDR1 and CDR2 are DFQATT and SNEGSKA (reference sequence). This CDR3 spans 15 amino acids. DNA of the CDR3: TGCAGTGCTAGAGTCCTCCCGACAGGGGGGTATGGCTACACCTTC. Translation gives CSARVLPTGGYGYTF.

The table lists this clonotype with many counts. This chain uses TRBV5-6 with TRBJ2-1, with 7 bases fitting TRBD2. The CDR3 is 17 residues long. V shed 1 base and J 1 base; nucleotides not matched to a gene: 8. Germline lookup yields CDR1 SGHDT and CDR2 YYEEEE. CDR3 nucleotide sequence: TGTGCCAGCAGCTTGTTGACTAGCTCGGGATCCTACAATGAGCAGTTCTTC. Protein product: CASSLLTSSGSYNEQFF.

This clonotype was seen many times. This chain links TRBV5-4 with TRBJ2-3, with a possible D match to TRBD1 (6 bases). This CDR3 region has 14 residues. Germline CDR1 reads SGHNT; CDR2 reads YYREEE (reference sequence). V was cut by 5 bases and J by 0 bases, with 10 bases left in between. CDR3 sequence (DNA): TGTGCCAGCAGACAGGGTACTAGCACAGATACGCAGTATTTT. Amino acids: CASRQGTSTDTQYF. Full variable domain (missing parts from reference TRBV5-4 and TRBJ2-3): ETGVTQSPTHLIKTRGQQVTLRCSSQSGHNTVSWYQQALGQGPQFIFQYYREEENGRGNFPPRFSGLQFPNYSSELNVNALELDDSALYLCASRQGTSTDTQYFGPGTRLTVL.

This clonotype was picked up a small number of times. This rearrangement joins TRBV29-1 to TRBJ1-2, with 8 positions matching TRBD1. Germline CDR1 is SQVTM and CDR2 is ANQGSEA. The ends lost 7 bases at V and 8 bases at J; junction bases unmatched: 9. There are 12 residues in the CDR3. The CDR3 region is CSATTGERGYTF. In DNA form, the CDR3 reads TGCAGCGCTACGACAGGGGAGAGGGGCTACACCTTC.

This clonotype was detected ten times or more. The chain combines TRBV5-6 with TRBJ2-5; tentative D call: TRBD2 (6 bases). CDR1 and CDR2 (germline): SGHDT, YYEEEE. There are 15 residues in the CDR3. Trimming took 0 bases from V and 3 from J, leaving 12 bases between them. CDR3 DNA: TGTGCCAGCAGCTTGGATTTGTGGGGGGAAGAGACCCAGTACTTC. It codes for CASSLDLWGEETQYF.

This clonotype occurred many times. This rearrangement joins TRBV7-9 to TRBJ1-4; TRBD1 is a possible D gene (5 bases). Per germline, CDR1 SEHNR and CDR2 FQNEAQ (reference sequence). V dropped 5 bases and J dropped 6 bases, with 16 bases sitting between them. The CDR3 spans 15 residues. The CDR3 region has the DNA TGTGCCAGCAGCACCTTCGGGGGAAAAGATGAAAAACTGTTTTTT. Translation gives CASSTFGGKDEKLFF.

This clonotype was counted only a few times. The V call is TRBV20-1, the J call TRBJ2-1; D perhaps matches TRBD1 (6 bases). Trimming removed 5 bases from V and 4 bases from J, with 15 bases in between. CDR3 length: 14 amino acids. Germline V CDR1 and CDR2: DFQATT, SNEGSKA (reference sequence). The CDR3 reads CSAPRQAGYNEQFF. The CDR3 coding sequence is TGCAGTGCTCCTAGACAGGCAGGATACAATGAGCAGTTCTTC.

V usage is TRBV9 and J usage is TRBJ1-1; D unresolved. The CDR3 covers 14 residues. V dropped 1 base and J dropped 1 base, with 8 bases sitting between them. Germline CDR1 reads SGDLS; CDR2 reads YYNGEE. The CDR3 DNA reads TGTGCCAGCAGCGTAAGGCAGACGAACACTGAAGCTTTCTTT. Translation gives CASSVRQTNTEAFF.

This clonotype appeared many times. This chain links TRBV28 with TRBJ1-1; possible D gene TRBD1, 6 bases. V lost 4 bases and J 5 bases, leaving 26 bases between the germline ends. The CDR3 sequence is 18 residues long. CDR1 MDHEN and CDR2 SYDVKM come from the germline V gene. The CDR3 DNA reads TGTGCCAGCAGTTATCCCGGTCCGGCGAGGGGGTGGGGAACTGAAGCTTTCTTT. Protein sequence: CASSYPGPARGWGTEAFF.

The V gene is TRBV19, the J gene TRBJ2-6; 8 positions match TRBD1. Germline CDR1 reads LNHDA; CDR2 reads SQIVND (reference sequence). The CDR3 is 13 residues long. V gave up 5 bases and J gave up 12 bases; unmatched junction bases: 6. CDR3 nucleotide sequence: TGTGCCAGTAGTTTCTCCGGGACAGGCGTCCTGACTTTC. Translating it yields CASSFSGTGVLTF.

The sample holds many counts of this clonotype. The chain uses TRBV19 and TRBJ2-1, with D perhaps matching TRBD1 or TRBD2 (5 bases each). The V gene's germline CDR1 is LNHDA and CDR2 SQIVND (reference sequence). With 1 base removed from V and 0 bases from J, the gap between germline ends came to 7 bases. The CDR3 extends over 15 amino acids. CDR3: CASSIGDGSYNEQFF. The CDR3 nucleotides are TGTGCCAGTAGTATAGGGGACGGCTCCTACAATGAGCAGTTCTTC.

This clonotype was found many times. The CDR3 bases are TGTGCCAGCAGTTACAATAGCAATCAGCCCCAGCATTTT. Translation gives CASSYNSNQPQHF. The chain employs TRBV6-2 or TRBV6-3 and TRBJ1-5; D ambiguous. The CDR3 consists of 13 residues. From germline, CDR1 is MNHEY and CDR2 SVGEGT. V dropped 2 bases and J dropped 0 bases, with 2 bases sitting between them.

This clonotype showed up many times. CDR3 residues: CASSPTGGFSYEQYF. Written as DNA, the CDR3 is TGTGCCAGCAGCCCCACAGGGGGCTTCTCCTACGAGCAGTACTTC. The gene calls are TRBV9 and TRBJ2-7, with 9 bases fitting TRBD1. CDR1 is SGDLS, CDR2 YYNGEE, per germline. Trimming took 4 bases from V and 0 from J; bases not matched to a gene: 5. The CDR3 covers 15 residues.

This clonotype occurred a few times. The V call is TRBV19, the J call TRBJ1-1; D unresolved. V lost 5 bases and J lost 11, with 18 bases in between. The CDR3 totals 13 residues. Germline V lookup: CDR1 LNHDA, CDR2 SQIVND (reference sequence). CDR3 region: CASSSRTEKEAFF. CDR3 in DNA: TGTGCCAGTAGTTCCCGGACCGAAAAGGAGGCTTTCTTT.

This CDR3 reads CASSDGTYNEQFF. CDR3 sequence (DNA): TGTGCCAGCAGTGACGGGACCTACAATGAGCAGTTCTTC. The rearrangement links TRBV2 to TRBJ2-1; TRBD2 might be the D (5 bases). V was clipped by 3 bases and J by 2 bases, with 5 bases between them. This CDR3 comprises 13 residues. In germline, CDR1 is SNHLY, CDR2 FYNNEI. The whole variable domain, filled in from reference TRBV2 and TRBJ2-1, reads EPEVTQTPSHQVTQMGQEVILRCVPISNHLYFYWYRQILGQKVEFLVSFYNNEISEKSEIFDDQFSVERPDGSNFTLKIRSTKLEDSAMYFCASSDGTYNEQFFGPGTRLTVL.

This clonotype was observed many times. This chain links TRBV28 with TRBJ2-7, with TRBD1 matching over 8 bases. Germline V lookup: CDR1 MDHEN, CDR2 SYDVKM. The CDR3 spans 16 residues. The J segment lost 6 bases and the V segment lost 7 bases, leaving 17 bases of the junction unmatched. The CDR3 region is CASIDRGAPRASEQYF. Here the CDR3 DNA reads TGTGCCAGCATTGACAGGGGTGCCCCTCGGGCTTCCGAGCAGTACTTC.

This clonotype has more than one count but fewer than ten. This chain uses TRBV4-2 with TRBJ2-1, with 7 bases fitting TRBD2. Trimming took 3 bases from V and 9 from J; bases not matched to a gene: 14. The CDR3 spans 16 residues. The germline V gene encodes CDR1 LGHNA and CDR2 YNFKEQ. The CDR3 loop reads CASSHSSRLAIGEQFF. Written as DNA, the CDR3 is TGTGCCAGCAGCCACTCCTCGAGACTAGCAATCGGTGAGCAGTTCTTC.

This chain joins TRBV24-1 and TRBJ2-1, with a tentative D call TRBD1 (6 bases). The V gene's germline CDR1 is KGHDR and CDR2 SFDVKD. This CDR3 contains 16 residues. With 4 bases removed from V and 6 bases from J, the gap between germline ends came to 18 bases. CDR3 residues: CATSEGRVTGRNEQFF. CDR3 in DNA: TGTGCCACCAGTGAAGGGCGGGTCACAGGGCGCAATGAGCAGTTCTTC.

This chain joins TRBV20-1 and TRBJ2-1; no definite D call. This CDR3 comprises 15 residues. The V gene lost 0 bases and the J gene lost 0 bases, with 9 bases spanning the gap. Germline loops: CDR1 DFQATT, CDR2 SNEGSKA (reference sequence). CDR3 amino acids: CSAREGPSSYNEQFF. CDR3 coding DNA: TGCAGTGCTAGAGAGGGTCCGAGCTCCTACAATGAGCAGTTCTTC.

The rearrangement joins TRBV20-1 to TRBJ1-2; no reliable D call. V dropped 6 bases and J dropped 8 bases, with 16 bases sitting between them. The CDR3 sequence is 12 residues long. CDR1 DFQATT and CDR2 SNEGSKA come from the germline V gene (reference sequence). CDR3 in amino acids: CSAPTTQLGYTF. CDR3 sequence (DNA): TGCAGTGCCCCGACGACGCAGCTGGGCTACACCTTC.

In this sample, this clonotype turned up many times. The rearrangement joins TRBV6-1 to TRBJ1-5, with 10 bases that match TRBD1. CDR3 size: 13 residues. J gave up 5 bases and V 8 bases, and 3 bases lay outside the gene matches. Germline V gene data show CDR1 as MNHNS and CDR2 as SASEGT. CDR3 protein: CASGGQGDQPQHF. CDR3 DNA sequence: TGTGCCAGCGGAGGACAGGGGGATCAGCCCCAGCATTTT.

This clonotype has a handful of counts. The chain recombines TRBV5-1 with TRBJ2-2; tentatively, D is TRBD1 or TRBD2 (6 bases each). V was shortened by 9 bases and J by 0 bases, with 15 bases between the two germline ends. Looked up from germline, CDR1 is SGHRS and CDR2 is YFSETQ. CDR3 length equals 15 residues. CDR3 bases: TGCGCCACCCAGGAGGGGGGAACGAACACCGGGGAGCTGTTTTTT. Protein product: CATQEGGTNTGELFF.